This entry is about one TCR beta chain. Trimming took off 1 base at V and 0 bases at J, with 3 bases between the two ends. The CDR3 totals 14 residues. Germline V gives CDR1 MNHNS, CDR2 SASEGT. The data stem from a study of human T cells and chemical hapten exposure. At the level of the study: Weekly scalp doses of diphenylcyclopropenone were given to patients during the approximately 25-week study.

Specified time point: patch test 3, about 24 weeks after DPC sensitization. Noted treatment: therapeutic diphenylcyclopropenone sensitization with weekly scalp DPC. TCRdb re-called the RACE reads with MiXCR, one entry per CDR3 protein. The data show over 150,000 distinct CDR3 sequences, with 28% seen just once and about 2.1% held by the top ten. The chain has TRBV6-1 and TRBJ1-4; D is unresolved. This material consisted of whole blood, taken in connection with sensitization to the hapten diphenylcyclopropenone (DPC). This sequence originates from a woman younger than 35 with alopecia areata. Some clones in this sample may be carry-over from other donors' samples. The CDR3 reads CASSEGTTNEKLFF. The CDR3 region has the DNA TGTGCCAGCAGTGAAGGGACAACTAATGAAAAACTGTTTTTT.